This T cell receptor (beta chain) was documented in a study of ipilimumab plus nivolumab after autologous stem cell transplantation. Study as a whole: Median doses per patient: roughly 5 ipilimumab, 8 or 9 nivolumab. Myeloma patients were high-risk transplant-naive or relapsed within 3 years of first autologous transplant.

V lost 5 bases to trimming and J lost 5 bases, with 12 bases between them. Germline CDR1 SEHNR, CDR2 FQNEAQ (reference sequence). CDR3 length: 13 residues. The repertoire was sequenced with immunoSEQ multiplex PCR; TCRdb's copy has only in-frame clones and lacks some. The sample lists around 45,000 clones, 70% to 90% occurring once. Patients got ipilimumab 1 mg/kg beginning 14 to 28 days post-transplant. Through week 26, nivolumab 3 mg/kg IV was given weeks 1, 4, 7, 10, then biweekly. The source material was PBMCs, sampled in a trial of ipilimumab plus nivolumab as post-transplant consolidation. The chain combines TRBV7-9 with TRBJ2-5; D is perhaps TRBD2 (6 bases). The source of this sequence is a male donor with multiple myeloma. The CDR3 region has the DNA TGTGCCAGCAGCCCCTGGGAGGCGGAGACCCAGTACTTC. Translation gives CASSPWEAETQYF.